The rows below give T cell receptor beta chains drawn from one sample of a study of cytomegalovirus exposure and HLA in healthy donors. Clones were sequenced by immunoSEQ multiplex PCR, and TCRdb holds only the in-frame ones, with some missing. This repertoire shows some 120,000 clones, approximately 95% found once; its top ten account for about 1.7%. The specimen sequenced was PBMCs. These receptors all come from a man younger than 35 in good health and CMV-seronegative. The CDR3 runs from the conserved cysteine through the conserved F or W. The D gene is left open where the match is weak. For some rows the clone size is stated as once, few or many, or as a class when expanded; others skip it.

J gene: TRBJ2-1; D gene: TRBD2; clone size: .; V gene: TRBV9; CDR3 protein: CASSVVPSGKGEQFF; CDR3 DNA: TGTGCCAGCAGCGTAGTCCCTAGCGGGAAGGGTGAGCAGTTCTTC
J gene: TRBJ1-1; D gene: .; clone size: once; V gene: TRBV4-3; CDR3 protein: CASSQLTHDTEAFF; CDR3 DNA: TGCGCCAGCAGCCAGTTGACTCACGACACTGAAGCTTTCTTT
J gene: TRBJ2-1; D gene: TRBD1; clone size: .; V gene: TRBV5-8; CDR3 protein: CASSHTGQGRAYDEQFF; CDR3 DNA: TGTGCCAGCAGCCACACGGGACAGGGGAGGGCATACGATGAGCAGTTCTTC
J gene: TRBJ2-7; D gene: .; clone size: .; V gene: TRBV4-1; CDR3 protein: CASSQEPGRLDYEQYF; CDR3 DNA: TGCGCCAGCAGCCAAGAACCTGGGAGATTGGATTACGAGCAGTACTTC
J gene: TRBJ2-7; D gene: TRBD1; clone size: .; V gene: TRBV7-2; CDR3 protein: CASSFTGTGKNEQYF; CDR3 DNA: TGTGCCAGCAGCTTTACCGGGACAGGGAAGAATGAGCAGTACTTC
J gene: TRBJ2-7; D gene: TRBD1; clone size: .; V gene: TRBV29-1; CDR3 protein: CSARQGASYEQYF; CDR3 DNA: TGCAGCGCCCGACAGGGGGCCTCCTACGAGCAGTACTTC
J gene: TRBJ2-3; D gene: .; clone size: .; V gene: TRBV5-1; CDR3 protein: CASSLDGGGSTDTQYF; CDR3 DNA: TGCGCCAGCAGCTTGGATGGCGGAGGGAGCACAGATACGCAGTATTTT
J gene: TRBJ2-1; D gene: TRBD2; clone size: .; V gene: TRBV29-1; CDR3 protein: CSVTTSGRTDEQFF; CDR3 DNA: TGCAGCGTTACGACTAGCGGGAGAACGGATGAGCAGTTCTTC
J gene: TRBJ1-1; D gene: .; clone size: .; V gene: TRBV4-3; CDR3 protein: CASSREDRAFF; CDR3 DNA: TGCGCCAGCAGCCGAGAGGACAGAGCTTTCTTT
J gene: TRBJ1-1; D gene: .; clone size: .; V gene: TRBV11-2; CDR3 protein: CASSLAVNTEAFF; CDR3 DNA: TGTGCCAGCAGCTTAGCAGTTAACACTGAAGCTTTCTTT
J gene: TRBJ1-4; D gene: TRBD1; clone size: .; V gene: TRBV27; CDR3 protein: CASSSPLVGDRVEKLFF; CDR3 DNA: TGTGCCAGCAGTTCACCCCTGGTGGGGGACAGGGTTGAAAAACTGTTTTTT
J gene: TRBJ1-2; D gene: TRBD1; clone size: .; V gene: TRBV7-8; CDR3 protein: CASSNRTGGYGYTF; CDR3 DNA: TGTGCCAGCAGCAACAGGACAGGGGGATATGGCTACACCTTC
J gene: TRBJ2-2; D gene: TRBD2; clone size: once; V gene: TRBV28; CDR3 protein: CASSLAGLAGVSTGELFF; CDR3 DNA: TGTGCCAGCAGTTTAGCCGGACTAGCGGGAGTTTCCACCGGGGAGCTGTTTTTT
J gene: TRBJ1-2; D gene: .; clone size: .; V gene: TRBV6-6; CDR3 protein: CASSSRTDGYTF; CDR3 DNA: TGTGCCAGCAGTTCTCGGACAGATGGCTACACCTTC
J gene: TRBJ2-1; D gene: TRBD1; clone size: .; V gene: TRBV6-5; CDR3 protein: CASSLDRGWNEQFF; CDR3 DNA: TGTGCCAGCAGTCTGGACAGGGGGTGGAATGAGCAGTTCTTC
J gene: TRBJ2-3; D gene: TRBD2; clone size: once; V gene: TRBV28; CDR3 protein: CASSPPSGASTDTQYF; CDR3 DNA: TGTGCCAGCAGTCCGCCTAGCGGGGCTAGCACAGATACGCAGTATTTT
J gene: TRBJ1-4; D gene: .; clone size: .; V gene: TRBV11-3; CDR3 protein: CASSQTGMPNEKLFF; CDR3 DNA: TGTGCCAGCAGCCAAACGGGGATGCCTAATGAAAAACTGTTTTTT
J gene: TRBJ2-5; D gene: .; clone size: .; V gene: TRBV14; CDR3 protein: CASSLSRETQYF; CDR3 DNA: TGTGCCAGCAGCCTGAGTCGGGAGACCCAGTACTTC
J gene: TRBJ1-2; D gene: .; clone size: .; V gene: TRBV25-1; CDR3 protein: CASANEANYGYTF; CDR3 DNA: TGTGCCAGTGCTAATGAGGCTAACTATGGCTACACCTTC
J gene: TRBJ2-7; D gene: TRBD1; clone size: .; V gene: TRBV9; CDR3 protein: CASAGQGSEQYF; CDR3 DNA: TGTGCCAGCGCAGGACAGGGGAGCGAGCAGTACTTC
J gene: TRBJ2-1; D gene: .; clone size: once; V gene: TRBV6-5; CDR3 protein: CANIPQSTDEQFF; CDR3 DNA: TGTGCCAATATTCCCCAGTCTACAGATGAGCAGTTCTTC
J gene: TRBJ2-1; D gene: .; clone size: .; V gene: TRBV30; CDR3 protein: CAWSVIPEVGEQFF; CDR3 DNA: TGTGCCTGGAGTGTAATTCCCGAGGTCGGTGAGCAGTTCTTC
J gene: TRBJ2-2; D gene: .; clone size: once; V gene: TRBV18; CDR3 protein: CASSRAVVDGELFF; CDR3 DNA: TGTGCCAGCTCACGGGCTGTTGTGGACGGGGAGCTGTTTTTT
J gene: TRBJ2-7; D gene: .; clone size: .; V gene: TRBV7-2; CDR3 protein: CASSLSQGRGEQYF; CDR3 DNA: TGTGCCAGCAGCTTAAGTCAGGGTAGAGGCGAGCAGTACTTC
J gene: TRBJ2-7; D gene: TRBD1; clone size: .; V gene: TRBV5-1; CDR3 protein: CASSSPGTEGEQYF; CDR3 DNA: TGCGCCAGCAGCTCACCCGGGACAGAAGGCGAGCAGTACTTC
J gene: TRBJ2-1; D gene: .; clone size: once; V gene: TRBV4-3; CDR3 protein: CASSQERRNYNEQFF; CDR3 DNA: TGCGCCAGCAGCCAGGAACGGCGGAACTACAATGAGCAGTTCTTC
J gene: TRBJ1-1; D gene: .; clone size: .; V gene: TRBV7-3; CDR3 protein: CASSPQAGLVNTEAFF; CDR3 DNA: TGTGCCAGCAGCCCTCAGGCGGGACTGGTGAACACTGAAGCTTTCTTT
J gene: TRBJ1-5; D gene: TRBD1; clone size: .; V gene: TRBV30; CDR3 protein: CAWDRTQGVQPQHF; CDR3 DNA: TGTGCCTGGGACCGGACCCAGGGGGTGCAGCCCCAGCATTTT
J gene: TRBJ2-5; D gene: TRBD1; clone size: .; V gene: TRBV28; CDR3 protein: CASIHTSTGEETQYF; CDR3 DNA: TGTGCCAGCATACACACCTCGACAGGGGAGGAGACCCAGTACTTC
J gene: TRBJ1-5; D gene: .; clone size: few; V gene: TRBV9; CDR3 protein: CASSVAPGNQPQHF; CDR3 DNA: TGTGCCAGCAGCGTAGCTCCAGGCAATCAGCCCCAGCATTTT
J gene: TRBJ1-1; D gene: TRBD1; clone size: .; V gene: TRBV5-4; CDR3 protein: CASSWRTGNTEAFF; CDR3 DNA: TGTGCCAGCAGCTGGAGGACAGGGAACACTGAAGCTTTCTTT
J gene: TRBJ2-7; D gene: TRBD2; clone size: .; V gene: TRBV19; CDR3 protein: CASSPGLAGYEQYF; CDR3 DNA: TGTGCCAGTAGTCCGGGACTAGCGGGCTACGAGCAGTACTTC
J gene: TRBJ1-4; D gene: TRBD1; clone size: .; V gene: TRBV4-1; CDR3 protein: CASSQATGWNEKLFF; CDR3 DNA: TGCGCCAGCAGCCAAGCGACAGGGTGGAATGAAAAACTGTTTTTT
J gene: TRBJ1-3; D gene: .; clone size: .; V gene: TRBV18; CDR3 protein: CASSPSGVGNTIYF; CDR3 DNA: TGTGCCAGCTCACCGTCAGGGGTTGGAAACACCATATATTTT
J gene: TRBJ2-7; D gene: .; clone size: .; V gene: TRBV10-3; CDR3 protein: CAIRDVDRWYEQYF; CDR3 DNA: TGTGCCATCAGGGACGTTGACAGGTGGTACGAGCAGTACTTC
J gene: TRBJ1-1; D gene: .; clone size: once; V gene: TRBV6-5; CDR3 protein: CASSSRDIKAFF; CDR3 DNA: TGTGCCAGCAGTTCGAGGGACATAAAAGCTTTCTTT
J gene: TRBJ2-3; D gene: TRBD2; clone size: .; V gene: TRBV2; CDR3 protein: CASQPGLAGAADTQYF; CDR3 DNA: TGTGCCAGTCAGCCTGGACTAGCGGGAGCTGCAGATACGCAGTATTTT
J gene: TRBJ2-7; D gene: TRBD1; clone size: .; V gene: TRBV10-3; CDR3 protein: CAISAPGQGTYEQYF; CDR3 DNA: TGTGCCATCAGTGCACCGGGACAGGGGACCTACGAGCAGTACTTC
J gene: TRBJ1-1; D gene: TRBD1; clone size: .; V gene: TRBV27; CDR3 protein: CASRRDRGHTEAFF; CDR3 DNA: TGTGCCAGCAGACGGGACAGGGGGCATACTGAAGCTTTCTTT
J gene: TRBJ1-5; D gene: TRBD1; clone size: once; V gene: TRBV19; CDR3 protein: CASSIAQGASQPQHF; CDR3 DNA: TGTGCCAGTAGTATAGCGCAGGGGGCTAGTCAGCCCCAGCATTTT
J gene: TRBJ1-4; D gene: .; clone size: .; V gene: TRBV28; CDR3 protein: CASSLIQGPTNEKLFF; CDR3 DNA: TGTGCCAGCAGTTTAATTCAGGGCCCAACTAATGAAAAACTGTTTTTT
J gene: TRBJ1-5; D gene: .; clone size: .; V gene: TRBV6-5; CDR3 protein: CASSYSNSVGQPQHF; CDR3 DNA: TGTGCCAGCAGTTACTCGAATTCTGTCGGGCAGCCCCAGCATTTT
J gene: TRBJ1-5; D gene: .; clone size: .; V gene: TRBV4-1; CDR3 protein: CASSPGGELIYQPQHF; CDR3 DNA: TGCGCCAGCAGTCCCGGGGGGGAGTTAATATATCAGCCCCAGCATTTT
J gene: TRBJ2-5; D gene: TRBD2; clone size: .; V gene: TRBV19; CDR3 protein: CASSRRGVGETQYF; CDR3 DNA: TGTGCCAGTAGCCGTCGGGGGGTAGGGGAGACCCAGTACTTC
J gene: TRBJ2-7; D gene: .; clone size: .; V gene: TRBV29-1; CDR3 protein: CSVAGTSTYEQYF; CDR3 DNA: TGCAGCGTTGCCGGGACATCCACCTACGAGCAGTACTTC
J gene: TRBJ2-1; D gene: .; clone size: .; V gene: TRBV5-1; CDR3 protein: CASSLAGVDEQFF; CDR3 DNA: TGCGCCAGCAGCTTGGCAGGGGTGGATGAGCAGTTCTTC
J gene: TRBJ2-7; D gene: .; clone size: .; V gene: TRBV4-3; CDR3 protein: CASSQIGGPGGVHEQYF; CDR3 DNA: TGCGCCAGCAGCCAAATAGGAGGACCAGGCGGGGTCCACGAGCAGTACTTC
J gene: TRBJ1-5; D gene: .; clone size: .; V gene: TRBV28; CDR3 protein: CASSPSGVSAGDQPQHF; CDR3 DNA: TGTGCCAGCAGTCCCTCAGGGGTGTCCGCCGGGGATCAGCCCCAGCATTTT
J gene: TRBJ2-2; D gene: .; clone size: .; V gene: TRBV2; CDR3 protein: CASSEAWQNTGELFF; CDR3 DNA: TGTGCCAGCAGTGAAGCCTGGCAGAACACCGGGGAGCTGTTTTTT
J gene: TRBJ1-5; D gene: .; clone size: .; V gene: TRBV6-5; CDR3 protein: CASRPTEGKQPQHF; CDR3 DNA: TGTGCCAGCAGGCCTACAGAGGGAAAGCAGCCCCAGCATTTT
J gene: TRBJ2-5; D gene: TRBD2; clone size: .; V gene: TRBV28; CDR3 protein: CASSGRARQETQYF; CDR3 DNA: TGTGCCAGCAGCGGGAGGGCAAGACAAGAGACCCAGTACTTC
J gene: TRBJ1-1; D gene: TRBD1; clone size: .; V gene: TRBV4-1; CDR3 protein: CASSPRWDSLEAFF; CDR3 DNA: TGCGCCAGCAGCCCGCGCTGGGACAGCCTTGAAGCTTTCTTT
J gene: TRBJ2-5; D gene: TRBD2; clone size: .; V gene: TRBV4-2; CDR3 protein: CASSQESLAGAGLQETQYF; CDR3 DNA: TGTGCCAGCAGCCAAGAGAGTCTAGCGGGGGCAGGACTCCAAGAGACCCAGTACTTC
J gene: TRBJ1-1; D gene: .; clone size: once; V gene: TRBV9; CDR3 protein: CASSLTGGRGTEAFF; CDR3 DNA: TGTGCCAGCAGCCTAACCGGGGGTAGGGGCACTGAAGCTTTCTTT
J gene: TRBJ2-7; D gene: .; clone size: once; V gene: TRBV13; CDR3 protein: CASSPRSGYEQYF; CDR3 DNA: TGTGCCAGCAGCCCACGGTCCGGCTACGAGCAGTACTTC